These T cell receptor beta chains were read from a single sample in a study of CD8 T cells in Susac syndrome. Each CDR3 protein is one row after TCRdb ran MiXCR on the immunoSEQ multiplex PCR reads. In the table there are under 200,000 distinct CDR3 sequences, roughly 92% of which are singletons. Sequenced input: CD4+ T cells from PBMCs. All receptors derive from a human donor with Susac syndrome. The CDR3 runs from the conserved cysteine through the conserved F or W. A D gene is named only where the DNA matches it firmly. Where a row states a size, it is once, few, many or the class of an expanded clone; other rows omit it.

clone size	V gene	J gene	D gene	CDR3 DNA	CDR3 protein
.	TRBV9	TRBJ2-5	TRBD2	TGTGCCAGCAGCCATAGCGGGGTCCAAGAGACCCAGTACTTC	CASSHSGVQETQYF
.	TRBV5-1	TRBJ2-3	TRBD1	TGCGCCAGCAGCTTGGGGGACAGGGGGGGCACAGATACGCAGTATTTT	CASSLGDRGGTDTQYF
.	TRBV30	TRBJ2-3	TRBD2	TGTGCCTGGAGTACTAGCGGGGGAAGAGATACGCAGTATTTT	CAWSTSGGRDTQYF
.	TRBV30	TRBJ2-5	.	TGTGCCTGGAGTGTAAGGTGGCAGGAGACCCAGTACTTC	CAWSVRWQETQYF
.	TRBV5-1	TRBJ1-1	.	TGTGCCAGCAGTTTAGAGCAGAACACTGAAGCTTTCTTT	CASSLEQNTEAFF
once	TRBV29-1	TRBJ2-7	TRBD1	TGCAGCGTTGAAGGGGGACAGGGGATATTCGAGCAGTACTTC	CSVEGGQGIFEQYF
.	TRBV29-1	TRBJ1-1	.	TGCAGCGTTGAAGAAAACATCCAGAGCACTGAAGCTTTCTTT	CSVEENIQSTEAFF
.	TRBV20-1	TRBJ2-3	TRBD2	TGCAGTGCTGGGCTAGCGGGGGGGATTGTAGATACGCAGTATTTT	CSAGLAGGIVDTQYF
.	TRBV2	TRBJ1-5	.	TGTGCCAGCAGTGAGGCAGGGATTATGAATCAGCCCCAGCATTTT	CASSEAGIMNQPQHF
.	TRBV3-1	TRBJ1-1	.	TGTGCCAGCAGCCAAAAGGCAGGGGCTTTCTTT	CASSQKAGAFF
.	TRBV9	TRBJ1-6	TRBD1	TGTGCCAACCCAGGGGGCTTCGCCTATAATTCACCCCTCCACTTT	CANPGGFAYNSPLHF
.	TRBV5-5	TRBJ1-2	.	TGTGCCAGCAGCTCGACGGGGGGGGCGGTTGGCTACACCTTC	CASSSTGGAVGYTF
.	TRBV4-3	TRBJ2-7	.	TGCGCCAGCAGCCAAGACGACAGGAGCTCCTACGAGCAGTACTTC	CASSQDDRSSYEQYF
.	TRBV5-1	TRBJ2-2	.	TGCGCCAGCAGCCGTCCAGTAACCGGGGAGCTGTTTTTT	CASSRPVTGELFF
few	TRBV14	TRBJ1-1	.	TGTGCCAGCAGCCAAGACCTGAACACTGAAGCTTTCTTT	CASSQDLNTEAFF
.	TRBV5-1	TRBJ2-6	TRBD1	TGCGCCAGCAGCTCCTCTCACAGGGGATCCAGCTCTGGGGCCAACGTCCTGACTTTC	CASSSSHRGSSSGANVLTF
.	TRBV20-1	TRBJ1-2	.	TGCAGCGCGTTGGGGGATAACTATGGCTACACCTTC	CSALGDNYGYTF
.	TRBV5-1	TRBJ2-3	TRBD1	TGCGCCAGCAGCCTGACAGGGTCATCAGATACGCAGTATTTT	CASSLTGSSDTQYF
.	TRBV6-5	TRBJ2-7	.	TGTGCCAGCACCACGGGCGGGGCGCAGGAGCAGTACTTC	CASTTGGAQEQYF
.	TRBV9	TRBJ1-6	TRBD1	TGTGCCAGCAGCGCACGGGACAGGTATAATTCACCCCTCCACTTT	CASSARDRYNSPLHF
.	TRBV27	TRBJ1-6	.	TGTGCCAGCAGTTCTGAGTTGTTCCGCTCCTATAATTCACCCCTCCACTTT	CASSSELFRSYNSPLHF
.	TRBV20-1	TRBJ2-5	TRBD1	TGCAGTGCTAAGCCCGGGACAGGGTGGGAAGAGACCCAGTACTTC	CSAKPGTGWEETQYF
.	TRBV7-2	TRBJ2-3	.	TGTGCCAGCAGCTTAGATGGGGGGGCCGGCTCAGATACGCAGTATTTT	CASSLDGGAGSDTQYF
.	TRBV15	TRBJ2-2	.	TGTGCCACCAGCAGAGGGTTGGGCACCGGGGAGCTGTTTTTT	CATSRGLGTGELFF
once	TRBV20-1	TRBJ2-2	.	TGCAGTGCAAACAGGGACCCGAACACCGGGGAGCTGTTTTTT	CSANRDPNTGELFF